A single sample gave rise to the 10 T cell receptor beta chains below, sequenced in a study. TCRdb recomputed calls from the 5' RACE reads with MiXCR, one row per CDR3 protein. The data show about 57,000 distinct CDR3 sequences, roughly 25% seen once. Treg sorting used a CD4+CD25+CD127-/low gate. The source material was tumor-infiltrating Tregs sorted from the breast tumor. The receptors originated from a female donor with breast cancer.

The V call is TRBV27, the J call TRBJ1-5; D unclear. Germline V gene lookup returns CDR1 MNHEY and CDR2 SMNVEV (reference sequence). Trimming removed 0 bases at V and 4 bases at J, with 4 bases between. CDR3 length equals 13 residues. CDR3 sequence reads: CASSLSGNQPQHF. In nucleotides, the CDR3 is TGTGCCAGCAGTTTATCGGGGAATCAGCCCCAGCATTTT.

The CDR3 DNA follows: TGTGCCAGCAGCTTCACACAGGGCCTGAGACGGTATACGCAGTATTTT. As protein: CASSFTQGLRRYTQYF. The chain joins TRBV5-4 to TRBJ2-3, with a possible D match to TRBD1 (6 bases). The CDR3 covers 16 residues. Germline CDR1 reads SGHNT; CDR2 reads YYREEE (reference sequence). Between the trimmed V and J ends, which lost 2 bases and 7 bases, there was a span of 20 bases.

Worth noting for this clonotype: A read error is possible here, since a much larger clone lies one base away. The chain links TRBV5-1 to TRBJ1-1; D is undetermined. Per germline, CDR1 SGHRS and CDR2 YFSETQ. The CDR3 contains 16 residues. Trimming removed 4 bases from V and 1 base from J, with 17 bases in between. The CDR3 here is CASSTVGGTKNTEAFF. CDR3 in DNA: TGCGCCAGCAGCACGGTGGGCGGAACTAAGAACACTGAAGCTTTCTTT.

This clonotype was picked up many times. CDR3 amino acids: CASSYSRGKAFF. CDR3 nucleotide sequence: TGTGCCAGCAGTTACTCTAGGGGGAAGGCTTTCTTT. The chain links TRBV6-2 or TRBV6-3 to TRBJ1-1; TRBD1 is a possible D gene (6 bases). The ends were cut back, 0 bases at V and 11 bases at J, with 10 bases in the middle. The germline CDR1 and CDR2 sequences are MNHEY and SVGEGT. CDR3 size: 12 residues.

There are many counts of this clonotype. The rearrangement links TRBV6-2 or TRBV6-3 to TRBJ2-7; 16 bases line up with TRBD2. The J segment lost 5 bases and the V segment lost 11 bases, leaving 3 bases of the junction unmatched. Per germline, CDR1 MNHEY and CDR2 SVGEGT. CDR3 length: 13 residues. The CDR3 DNA follows: TGTGCCGGAGGGACTAGCGGGAGGGACGAGCAGTACTTC. Amino acid sequence: CAGGTSGRDEQYF.

A few counts support this clonotype. A read error may produce the germline difference seen at one junction end. The chain recombines TRBV4-1 with TRBJ1-2; no definite D call. The CDR3 contains 15 residues. The germline gives CDR1 MGHRA, CDR2 YSYEKL. This CDR3 reads CASSQESAQPYGFTF. The CDR3 region has the DNA TGCGCCAGCAGCCAAGAATCGGCGCAGCCCTATGGCTTCACCTTC.

The chain has TRBV7-3 and TRBJ2-7; a weak D match, TRBD1 (6 bases). CDR3 length: 13 amino acids. Trimming took 5 bases from V and 12 from J, leaving 20 bases between them. Looked up from germline, CDR1 is SGHTA and CDR2 is FQGTGA. CDR3 sequence reads: CASSPPGQAILYF. The CDR3 DNA follows: TGTGCCAGCAGCCCGCCGGGACAAGCAATTTTGTACTTC.

This chain connects TRBV9 to TRBJ2-5, with D hard to call. V lost 0 bases and J lost 7, with 10 bases in between. The CDR3 has 13 amino acids. Germline V gives CDR1 SGDLS, CDR2 YYNGEE. The CDR3 reads CASSVAPMGTQYF. The CDR3 bases are TGTGCCAGCAGCGTAGCTCCGATGGGGACCCAGTACTTC.

The rearrangement links TRBV20-1 to TRBJ2-3; perhaps D is TRBD1 or TRBD2 (5 bases each). The germline V and J ends were trimmed by 2 bases and 5 bases, with 11 bases remaining between them. The length of the CDR3 is 13 residues. Looked up from germline, CDR1 is DFQATT and CDR2 is SNEGSKA (reference sequence). Here the CDR3 DNA reads TGCAGTGCTAGACTGGGGGTGATAGATACGCAGTATTTT. Its translation: CSARLGVIDTQYF.

This clonotype has more than one count but fewer than ten. V usage is TRBV6-1 and J usage is TRBJ2-3; D call uncertain. The CDR3 has 16 amino acids. V was cut by 2 bases and J by 3 bases, with 15 bases left in between. CDR1 and CDR2 (germline): MNHNS, SASEGT. The CDR3 region is CASSENRRQFTDTQYF. CDR3 DNA: TGTGCCAGCAGTGAAAACCGTCGGCAGTTTACAGATACGCAGTATTTT.